The sequence of this TCR beta chain was determined in a study of T cells in Graves' hyperthyroidism and ophthalmopathy. Researchers amplified the TCR beta CDR3 regions from RNA transcripts. First-round RT-PCR with HTBI primers amplified the TCR CDR3 region. TCRdb itself ran the multiplex PCR reads through MiXCR, one entry per CDR3 protein. The sample records about 500,000 distinct CDR3 sequences, roughly a sixth being singletons. This CDR3 contains 14 residues. Trimming cost V 4 bases and J 2 bases, with 11 bases left between them. Per germline, CDR1 SGHTS and CDR2 YDEGEE. Concerning this clonotype itself: Its antigen is still unknown.

The study, taken as a whole, reports: Median prediction lead before ophthalmopathy onset was 5 to 7.5 months with the model. Expanded thyroid clonotypes (above 0.001) were mostly also found in blood.

The study excluded patients with uncontrolled infection, other autoimmune disease, pregnancy or lactation. The PBMCs studied were ones that came from approximately 9.9 ml fresh peripheral blood. The TCR comes from a woman between 25 and 40 years old with Graves' ophthalmopathy. The chain joins TRBV5-8 to TRBJ2-3; D is perhaps TRBD2 (5 bases). Input material: blood. CDR3 protein: CASSQRRDTDTQYF. The CDR3 DNA is TGTGCCAGCAGCCAGCGGAGAGACACAGATACGCAGTATTTT.